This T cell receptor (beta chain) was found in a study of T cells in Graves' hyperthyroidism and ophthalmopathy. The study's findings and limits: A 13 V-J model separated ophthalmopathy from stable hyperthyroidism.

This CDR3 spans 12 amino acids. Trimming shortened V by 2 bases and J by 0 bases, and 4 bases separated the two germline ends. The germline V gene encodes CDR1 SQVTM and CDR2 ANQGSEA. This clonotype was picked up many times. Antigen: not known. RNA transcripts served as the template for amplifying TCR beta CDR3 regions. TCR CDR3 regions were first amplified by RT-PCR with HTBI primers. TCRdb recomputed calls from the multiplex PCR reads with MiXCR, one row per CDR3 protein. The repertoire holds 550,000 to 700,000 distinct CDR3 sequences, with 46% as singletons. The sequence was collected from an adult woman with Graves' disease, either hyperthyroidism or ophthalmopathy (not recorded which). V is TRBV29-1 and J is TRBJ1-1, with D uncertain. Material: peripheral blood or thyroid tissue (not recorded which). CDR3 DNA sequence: TGCAGCGTTGAAAACCTGAACACTGAAGCTTTCTTT. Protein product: CSVENLNTEAFF.